The clone carrying this T cell receptor (beta chain) was picked up many times. Its target is not known. Germline CDR1 GTSNPN, CDR2 SVGIG (reference sequence). The CDR3 runs 17 residues. The junction had 9 bases not matched to a gene; V was cut back by 3 bases and J by 1 base. This sample was taken from a study of T cells in Graves' hyperthyroidism and ophthalmopathy. Criteria for exclusion of patients were uncontrolled infection, other autoimmune disease, pregnancy or lactation. Every diagnosis used clinical symptoms, serum thyroxine and TRAb, thyroid ultrasound and orbital computed tomography. Findings and caveats of the study: Ophthalmopathy stood apart from stable hyperthyroidism in a 13 V-J model. Most expanded thyroid clonotypes above 0.001 recurred in blood.

From RNA transcripts, TCR beta CDR3 regions were amplified. The TCR CDR3 was amplified in a first-round RT-PCR using the HTBI primer set. TCRdb re-derived calls from the multiplex PCR reads in MiXCR, one entry per CDR3 protein. The profile shows about 300,000 distinct CDR3 sequences, approximately 19% of them singletons. The chain couples TRBV30 to TRBJ2-3; TRBD2 matches 11 bases. Input material: blood. The sequence derives from a man aged 45-65 years with Graves' ophthalmopathy. CDR3 residues: CAWSPWTSGPRTDTQYF. The CDR3 nucleotides are TGTGCCTGGAGCCCTTGGACTAGCGGGCCTCGCACAGATACGCAGTATTTT.